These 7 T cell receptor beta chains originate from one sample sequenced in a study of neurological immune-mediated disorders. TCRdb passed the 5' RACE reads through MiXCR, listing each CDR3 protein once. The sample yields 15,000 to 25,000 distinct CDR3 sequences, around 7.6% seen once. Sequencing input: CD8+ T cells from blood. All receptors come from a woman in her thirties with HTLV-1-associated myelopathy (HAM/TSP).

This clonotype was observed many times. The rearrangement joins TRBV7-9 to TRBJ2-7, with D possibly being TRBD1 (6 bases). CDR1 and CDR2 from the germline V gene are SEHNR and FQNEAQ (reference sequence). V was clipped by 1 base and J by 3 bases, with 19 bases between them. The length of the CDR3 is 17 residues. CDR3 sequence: CASSLGLVQGTLYEQYF. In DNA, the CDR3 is TGTGCCAGCAGCTTAGGTCTCGTACAGGGTACTCTCTACGAGCAGTACTTC.

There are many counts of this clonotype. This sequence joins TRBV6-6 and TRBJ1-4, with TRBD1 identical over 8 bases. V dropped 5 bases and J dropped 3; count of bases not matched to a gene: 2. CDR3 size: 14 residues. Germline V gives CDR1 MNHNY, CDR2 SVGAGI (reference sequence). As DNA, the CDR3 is TGTGCCAGCAGTCAGACAGGGGCTAATGAAAAACTGTTTTTT. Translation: CASSQTGANEKLFF.

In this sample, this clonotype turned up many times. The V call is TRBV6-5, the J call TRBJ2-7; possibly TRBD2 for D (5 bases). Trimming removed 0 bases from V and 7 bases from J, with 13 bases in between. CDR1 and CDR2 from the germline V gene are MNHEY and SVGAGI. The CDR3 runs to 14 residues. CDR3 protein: CASSYSPLAWEQYF. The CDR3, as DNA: TGTGCCAGCAGTTACTCACCCCTAGCTTGGGAGCAGTACTTC.

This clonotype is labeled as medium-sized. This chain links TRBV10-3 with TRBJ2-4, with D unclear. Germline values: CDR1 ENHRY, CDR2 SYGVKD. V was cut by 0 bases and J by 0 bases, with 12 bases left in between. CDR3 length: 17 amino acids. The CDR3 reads CAISESNREVAKNIQYF. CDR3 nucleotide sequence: TGTGCCATCAGTGAGTCGAACAGAGAGGTAGCCAAAAACATTCAGTACTTC.

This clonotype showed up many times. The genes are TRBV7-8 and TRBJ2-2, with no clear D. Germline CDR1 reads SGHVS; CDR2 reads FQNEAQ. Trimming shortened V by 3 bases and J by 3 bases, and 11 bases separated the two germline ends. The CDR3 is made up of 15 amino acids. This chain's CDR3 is CASSFEWADTGELFF. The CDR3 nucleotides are TGTGCCAGCAGCTTTGAATGGGCGGACACCGGGGAGCTGTTTTTT. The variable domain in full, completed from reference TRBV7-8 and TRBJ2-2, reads GAGVSQSPRYKVAKRGQDVALRCDPISGHVSLFWYQQALGQGPEFLTYFQNEAQLDKSGLPSDRFFAERPEGSVSTLKIQRTQQEDSAVYLCASSFEWADTGELFFGEGSRLTVL.

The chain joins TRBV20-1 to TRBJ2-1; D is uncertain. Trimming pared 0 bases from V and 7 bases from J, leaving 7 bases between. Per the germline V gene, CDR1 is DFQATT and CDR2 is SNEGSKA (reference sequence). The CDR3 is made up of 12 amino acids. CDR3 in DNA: TGCAGTGCTAGAGACCGTGGGAATGAGCAGTTCTTC. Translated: CSARDRGNEQFF.

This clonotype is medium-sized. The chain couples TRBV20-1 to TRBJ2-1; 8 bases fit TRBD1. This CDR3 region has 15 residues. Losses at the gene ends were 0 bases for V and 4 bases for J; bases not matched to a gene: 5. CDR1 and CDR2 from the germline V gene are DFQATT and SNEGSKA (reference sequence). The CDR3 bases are TGCAGTGCTAGAGATTTAGGGACAGGTTACAATGAGCAGTTCTTC. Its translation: CSARDLGTGYNEQFF.